Below, 21 T cell receptor beta chains from the same sample are listed, as sequenced in a study of CD8 T cells in Susac syndrome. Random hexamers were used to reverse transcribe an amount of roughly 0.5 to 1 ug RNA. TCRdb redid the calling of the immunoSEQ multiplex PCR reads with MiXCR, one entry per CDR3 protein. This sample has more than 80,000 distinct CDR3 sequences, with roughly 95% found just once. The sequenced sample was CD8+ T cells from PBMCs. The receptors were sampled from a human donor with Susac syndrome.

V usage is TRBV7-8 and J usage is TRBJ2-3, with 9 bases aligning to TRBD2. The junction had 10 bases not matched to a gene; V was cut back by 4 bases and J by 2 bases. CDR1 and CDR2 (germline): SGHVS, FQNEAQ. This CDR3 is built from 17 residues. DNA of the CDR3: TGTGCCAGCAGCTCTCGTGGTGCGGGGGGGCTCACAGATACGCAGTATTTT. Encoded protein: CASSSRGAGGLTDTQYF.

This chain connects TRBV9 to TRBJ2-1; weak D call: TRBD1 (6 bases). The CDR3 covers 15 residues. The germline V and J ends were trimmed by 1 base and 5 bases, with 13 bases remaining between them. Germline V gene data show CDR1 as SGDLS and CDR2 as YYNGEE. CDR3 in amino acids: CASSVRTDRDNEQFF. CDR3 DNA sequence: TGTGCCAGCAGCGTACGGACGGACAGAGACAATGAGCAGTTCTTC.

The chain joins TRBV29-1 to TRBJ2-1, with TRBD1 matching over 10 bases. CDR3 length: 13 amino acids. The V gene's germline CDR1 is SQVTM and CDR2 ANQGSEA. The trim removed 6 bases at V and 8 bases at J, leaving 7 bases unmatched. CDR3 coding DNA: TGCAGCGTCGACGGACAGGGGGGCGATGAGCAGTTCTTC. It codes for CSVDGQGGDEQFF.

V and J are TRBV3-1 and TRBJ1-5, with 9 bases lining up with TRBD1. This CDR3 spans 15 amino acids. The J segment lost 3 bases and the V segment lost 6 bases, leaving 6 bases of the junction unmatched. Germline values: CDR1 LGHDT, CDR2 YNNKEL (reference sequence). CDR3 in DNA: TGTGCCAGCAGAAGGGACAGGGACCACAATCAGCCCCAGCATTTT. Its translation is CASRRDRDHNQPQHF.

This clonotype was counted once. This chain uses TRBV20-1 with TRBJ2-6; D unresolved. This CDR3 comprises 13 residues. Germline CDR1 is DFQATT and CDR2 is SNEGSKA (reference sequence). The V and J ends lost 3 bases and 1 base respectively, with 4 bases between them. The CDR3 is CSARSSGANVLTF. The CDR3 bases are TGCAGTGCTAGGAGTTCTGGGGCCAACGTCCTGACTTTC.

The chain recombines TRBV20-1 with TRBJ2-1, with 8 nucleotides matching TRBD1. The germline V gene has CDR1 DFQATT and CDR2 SNEGSKA (reference sequence). V gave up 5 bases and J gave up 3 bases; unmatched junction bases: 3. The CDR3 sequence is 13 residues long. For the CDR3, the DNA is TGCAGTGCTGGACAGGGAGACTACAATGAGCAGTTCTTC. It codes for CSAGQGDYNEQFF.

This chain connects TRBV4-3 to TRBJ2-1; 8 bases are shared with TRBD2. CDR1 LGHNA and CDR2 YSLEER come from the germline V gene. With V trimmed by 0 bases and J by 5 bases, 6 bases remained unmatched. The CDR3 has 16 amino acids. The CDR3 is CASSQDERGGNNEQFF. The DNA for the CDR3 is TGCGCCAGCAGCCAAGATGAACGGGGGGGAAACAATGAGCAGTTCTTC.

The V call is TRBV9, the J call TRBJ2-2; D not certain. Germline lookup yields CDR1 SGDLS and CDR2 YYNGEE. The CDR3 is made up of 13 amino acids. The ends were cut back, 3 bases at V and 2 bases at J, with 5 bases in the middle. The CDR3 sequence is CASSGQNTGELFF. The DNA for the CDR3 is TGTGCCAGCAGCGGACAAAACACCGGGGAGCTGTTTTTT.

The J gene is TRBJ2-5, the V gene TRBV3-1; 9 bases agree with TRBD2. The CDR3 runs 15 residues. V was clipped by 1 base and J by 5 bases; unmatched bases: 5. Germline CDR1 is LGHDT and CDR2 is YNNKEL (reference sequence). CDR3 in amino acids: CASSQAGTSRETQYF. Written as DNA, the CDR3 is TGTGCCAGCAGCCAAGCCGGGACTAGCAGGGAGACCCAGTACTTC.

The CDR3 spells CASSWDGETQYF. The CDR3 DNA follows: TGTGCCAGTAGTTGGGACGGAGAGACCCAGTACTTC. The J gene is TRBJ2-5, the V gene TRBV19, with D perhaps being TRBD1 or TRBD2 (5 bases each). The CDR3 loop spans 12 amino acids. Per germline, CDR1 LNHDA and CDR2 SQIVND (reference sequence). The V and J ends lost 5 bases and 4 bases respectively, with 8 bases between them.

The rearrangement joins TRBV11-3 to TRBJ2-5, with 7 bases that match TRBD1. The germline gives CDR1 SGHNT, CDR2 YENEEA. The CDR3 length is 15 residues. The ends lost 1 base at V and 1 base at J; junction bases unmatched: 3. CDR3 in amino acids: CASSLGGQVQETQYF. DNA of the CDR3: TGTGCCAGCAGCTTAGGAGGACAGGTCCAAGAGACCCAGTACTTC.

This clonotype was recorded once. The V call is TRBV7-9, the J call TRBJ1-1; D remains unclear. Trimming shortened V by 8 bases and J by 4 bases, and 8 bases separated the two germline ends. Germline CDR1 and CDR2: SEHNR and FQNEAQ (reference sequence). CDR3 length equals 11 residues. CDR3 DNA sequence: TGTGCCAGCCGAAGGTCCACTGAAGCTTTCTTT. Translating it yields CASRRSTEAFF.

The chain couples TRBV11-2 to TRBJ1-6; D might be TRBD1 (5 bases). Germline V lookup: CDR1 SGHAT, CDR2 FQNNGV. Trimming shortened V by 5 bases and J by 3 bases, and 17 bases separated the two germline ends. The CDR3 loop spans 17 amino acids. The CDR3 protein is CASSDTGGLGYNSPLHF. The CDR3 nucleotides are TGTGCCAGCAGCGATACAGGAGGGCTTGGCTATAATTCACCCCTCCACTTT.

The chain is built from TRBV6-2 or TRBV6-3 and TRBJ1-2; D uncertain. CDR3 length: 14 residues. V shed 0 bases and J shed 0 bases, with 5 bases lying between them. CDR1 MNHEY and CDR2 SVGEGT come from the germline V gene. CDR3 sequence reads: CASSYSSANYGYTF. In nucleotides, the CDR3 is TGTGCCAGCAGTTACTCGTCCGCTAACTATGGCTACACCTTC.

This rearrangement joins TRBV7-3 to TRBJ2-3; TRBD2 matches 11 bases. Trimming took 6 bases from V and 4 from J; bases not matched to a gene: 0. The CDR3 spans 13 residues. CDR1 and CDR2 (germline): SGHTA, FQGTGA. The CDR3 sequence: CASSSGGADTQYF. As DNA, the CDR3 is TGTGCCAGCAGTAGCGGGGGGGCAGATACGCAGTATTTT.

V and J are TRBV20-1 and TRBJ2-1, with 9 bases lining up with TRBD1. CDR1 is DFQATT, CDR2 SNEGSKA, per germline (reference sequence). The V and J ends lost 2 bases and 2 bases, in that order; junction bases with no gene match: 4. There are 15 residues in the CDR3. CDR3 amino acids: CSARHTGGPYNEQFF. The CDR3 nucleotides read TGCAGTGCTAGACATACAGGGGGCCCCTACAATGAGCAGTTCTTC.

This clonotype has just a few counts. V and J are TRBV27 and TRBJ2-7, with D tentatively TRBD1 or TRBD2 (5 bases each). The CDR3 is made up of 13 amino acids. Looked up from germline, CDR1 is MNHEY and CDR2 is SMNVEV (reference sequence). Trimming removed 6 bases at V and 1 base at J, with 10 bases between. CDR3 sequence (DNA): TGTGCCAGCAGCCCGGGACGGTCCTACGAGCAGTACTTC. Encoded protein: CASSPGRSYEQYF.

The genes are TRBV18 and TRBJ2-3; no firm D call. Germline assignment: CDR1 KGHSH and CDR2 LQKENI. V was trimmed by 4 bases and J by 1 base, leaving 12 bases between them. This CDR3 region has 15 residues. CDR3 nucleotides: TGTGCCAGCTCACGCCCGGGCAAAGGCACAGATACGCAGTATTTT. Its translation: CASSRPGKGTDTQYF.

V gene TRBV3-1 combines with J gene TRBJ2-7; no firm D call. Germline V gene data show CDR1 as LGHDT and CDR2 as YNNKEL (reference sequence). Trimming left V 4 bases short and J 5 bases short, with 15 bases between. The CDR3 extends over 14 amino acids. CDR3 sequence (DNA): TGTGCCAGCAGCCCTTTAGACCAGTCCCACGAGCAGTACTTC. Amino acids: CASSPLDQSHEQYF.

This sequence joins TRBV18 and TRBJ2-7, with D hard to call. The germline CDR1 and CDR2 sequences are KGHSH and LQKENI. V was clipped by 2 bases and J by 5 bases, with 10 bases between them. The CDR3 has 13 amino acids. CDR3 loop: CASSPYGFDEQYF. The CDR3 DNA reads as TGTGCCAGCTCACCATATGGATTCGACGAGCAGTACTTC. The full variable domain, completed using reference TRBV18 and TRBJ2-7, is NAGVMQNPRHLVRRRGQEARLRCSPMKGHSHVYWYRQLPEEGLKFMVYLQKENIIDESGMPKERFSAEFPKEGPSILRIQQVVRGDSAAYFCASSPYGFDEQYFGPGTRLTVT.

The chain is built from TRBV12-3 or TRBV12-4 and TRBJ2-2, with 11 bases fitting TRBD2. J lost 3 bases, V lost 4 bases, and 7 bases had no gene match. This CDR3 has 17 residues. The CDR3 here is CASSSPPGLADTGELFF. DNA of the CDR3: TGTGCCAGCAGTTCCCCCCCGGGACTAGCGGACACCGGGGAGCTGTTTTTT.